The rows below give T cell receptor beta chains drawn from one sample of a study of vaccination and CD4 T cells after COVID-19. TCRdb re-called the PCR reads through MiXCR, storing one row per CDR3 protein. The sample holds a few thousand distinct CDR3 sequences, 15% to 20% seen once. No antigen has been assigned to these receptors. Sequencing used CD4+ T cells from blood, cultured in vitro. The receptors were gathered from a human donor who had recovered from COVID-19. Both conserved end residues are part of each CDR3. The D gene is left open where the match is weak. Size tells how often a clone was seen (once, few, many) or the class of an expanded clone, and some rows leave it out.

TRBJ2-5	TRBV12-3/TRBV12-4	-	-	TGTGCCAGCAGTTTGGTCGGGGGCTTCCAAGAGACCCAGTACTTC	CASSLVGGFQETQYF
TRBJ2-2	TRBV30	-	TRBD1	TGTGCCTGTAAGGACAGGGCGGCCGGGGAGCTGTTTTTT	CACKDRAAGELFF
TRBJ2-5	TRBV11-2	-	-	TGTGCCAGCAGCTTTGGGGGGAGGCTCCAAGAGACCCAGTACTTC	CASSFGGRLQETQYF
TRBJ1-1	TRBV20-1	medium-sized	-	TGCAGTGCTGTTATGGCAGGGATGAGGGGCACTGAAGCTTTCTTT	CSAVMAGMRGTEAFF
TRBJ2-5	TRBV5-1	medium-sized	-	TGCGCCAGCAGCGAAGCGATGGAGACCCAGTACTTC	CASSEAMETQYF
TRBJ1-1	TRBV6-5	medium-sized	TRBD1	TGTGCCAGCAGATACCCGGGACAGGGGGAGAACACTGAAGCTTTCTTT	CASRYPGQGENTEAFF
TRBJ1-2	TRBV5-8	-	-	TGTGCCAGCAGCTTCGTACCGGGCGGGGACTATGGCTACACCTTC	CASSFVPGGDYGYTF
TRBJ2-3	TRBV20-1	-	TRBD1	TGCAGTGCCGCCCGAGGGACAGGGGAAGATACGCAGTATTTT	CSAARGTGEDTQYF
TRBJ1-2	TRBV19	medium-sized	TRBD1	TGTGCCAGTAGTACCCACTCTGCACAGGGACAGGGGGATGGCTACACCTTC	CASSTHSAQGQGDGYTF
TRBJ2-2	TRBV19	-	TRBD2	TGTGCCAGTAGTCTGGGGGAGGGCACCGGGGAGCTGTTTTTT	CASSLGEGTGELFF
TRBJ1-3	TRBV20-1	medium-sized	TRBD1	TGCAGTGCTGGGGACAGAAACTCTGGAAACACCATATATTTT	CSAGDRNSGNTIYF
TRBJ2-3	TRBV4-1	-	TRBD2	TGCGCCAGCAGCCGAGACCCGGGACTAGCGGGGGTAGAAGCAGATACGCAGTATTTT	CASSRDPGLAGVEADTQYF
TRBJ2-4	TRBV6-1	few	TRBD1	TGTGCCAGCAGTGAAGTTCCGAGGATACAGGGGAAGTCTTCCAAAAACATTCAGTACTTC	CASSEVPRIQGKSSKNIQYF
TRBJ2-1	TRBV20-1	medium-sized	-	TGCAGTGCTAGTTTGTCTGCTGGGTACAATGAGCAGTTCTTC	CSASLSAGYNEQFF
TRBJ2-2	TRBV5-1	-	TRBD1	TGCGCCAGCAGCTTGGACCCCCCGGGACAGGGGGCCGGGGAGCTGTTTTTT	CASSLDPPGQGAGELFF
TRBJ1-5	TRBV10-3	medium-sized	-	TGTGCCATCAGCCAAGACGCGGGCAATCAGCCCCAGCATTTT	CAISQDAGNQPQHF
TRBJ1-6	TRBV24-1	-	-	TGTGCCACCAGTGACCTAGGGGCTAGCAGCTCCTATAATTCACCCCTCCACTTT	CATSDLGASSSYNSPLHF
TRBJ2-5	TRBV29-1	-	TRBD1	TGCAGCGTGGGCCGGGACAGGGAGGGGACCCAGTACTTC	CSVGRDREGTQYF
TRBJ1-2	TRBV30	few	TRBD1	TGTGCCTGGTGGGACAGGGTAAAGTCGAACTATGGCTACACCTTC	CAWWDRVKSNYGYTF
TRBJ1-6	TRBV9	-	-	TGTGCCAGCAGCGTAGATGCCTTGAGCTCCTATAATTCACCCCTCCACTTT	CASSVDALSSYNSPLHF
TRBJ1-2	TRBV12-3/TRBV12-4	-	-	TGTGCCAGCATGCCCCCCGGGGGGGGCTACACCTTC	CASMPPGGGYTF
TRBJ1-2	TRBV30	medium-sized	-	TGTGCCTGGAGTATGCGAGGGGCCTATGGCTACACCTTC	CAWSMRGAYGYTF
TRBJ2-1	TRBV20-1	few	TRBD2	TGCAGTGCTAGCGGGTGGCGGGGGGACCTCTACAATGAGCAGTTCTTC	CSASGWRGDLYNEQFF
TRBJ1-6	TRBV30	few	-	TGTGCCTGGAGGGAAGGACAGTTTAATTCACCCCTCCACTTT	CAWREGQFNSPLHF
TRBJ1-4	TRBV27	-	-	TGTGCCAGCAGCCCGAGTATGCGGGGTTATAATGAAAAACTGTTTTTT	CASSPSMRGYNEKLFF
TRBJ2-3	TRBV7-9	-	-	TGTGCCAGCAGCTTAGCCCTCCTCTATGGGGGGCTTGGAGATACGCAGTATTTT	CASSLALLYGGLGDTQYF
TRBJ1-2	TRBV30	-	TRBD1	TGTGCCTGGACGGGACAGGGGGCGCATGGCTACACCTTC	CAWTGQGAHGYTF
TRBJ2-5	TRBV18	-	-	TGTGCCAGCTCACCCGGGCGGGTAGGAGAGACCCAGTACTTC	CASSPGRVGETQYF
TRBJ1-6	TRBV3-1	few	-	TGTGCCAGCAGCACTCACAGGGCTCCCCTCCACTTT	CASSTHRAPLHF